Each of the 18 T cell receptor beta chains below was sequenced from the same sample in a study of CD8 T cells in Susac syndrome. Reverse transcription used roughly 0.45 to 1 ug RNA and random hexamers. Each CDR3 protein gets one entry after TCRdb re-called the immunoSEQ multiplex PCR reads with MiXCR. The table includes roughly 140,000 distinct CDR3 sequences, approximately 94% detected once. Sequencing was done on a sample of CD8+ T cells from PBMCs. Receptors originate from a human donor with multiple sclerosis.

V is TRBV7-9 and J is TRBJ1-1; D not certain. V shed 7 bases and J shed 1 base, with 10 bases lying between them. CDR3 length: 13 residues. Germline V gene data show CDR1 as SEHNR and CDR2 as FQNEAQ (reference sequence). The chain's CDR3 is CASNLEGNTEAFF. CDR3 coding DNA: TGTGCCAGCAATTTAGAGGGGAACACTGAAGCTTTCTTT.

The V gene is TRBV29-1, the J gene TRBJ2-3, with D perhaps matching TRBD1 or TRBD2 (5 bases each). This CDR3 has 14 amino acids. V gave up 5 bases and J gave up 1 base, with 13 bases separating them. Germline assignment: CDR1 SQVTM and CDR2 ANQGSEA. DNA for the CDR3: TGCAGCGTTTTACGGGACGGGGGCACAGATACGCAGTATTTT. Translation gives CSVLRDGGTDTQYF.

The chain is built from TRBV29-1 and TRBJ2-3, with D maybe TRBD1 (6 bases). The germline gives CDR1 SQVTM, CDR2 ANQGSEA. Trimming took off 7 bases at V and 4 bases at J, with 15 bases between the two ends. The CDR3 is made up of 13 amino acids. The CDR3 region is CSAMTGRADTQYF. Written as DNA, the CDR3 is TGCAGCGCTATGACAGGACGGGCAGATACGCAGTATTTT.

The count of this clonotype is one. This sequence joins TRBV27 and TRBJ1-6; D is ambiguous. CDR3 length equals 13 residues. Germline CDR1 MNHEY, CDR2 SMNVEV (reference sequence). Trimming took off 3 bases at V and 10 bases at J, with 10 bases between the two ends. The CDR3 DNA sequence: TGTGCCAGCAGTTTTGGATTTCGCTCACCCCTCCACTTT. It codes for CASSFGFRSPLHF.

The rearrangement uses TRBV29-1 and TRBJ2-1; TRBD1 matches 10 bases. The CDR3 spans 15 residues. Germline V CDR1 and CDR2: SQVTM, ANQGSEA. V lost 2 bases, J lost 8 bases, and 9 bases stayed unmatched. This CDR3 is CSVEKQDRGTHEQFF. CDR3 in DNA: TGCAGCGTTGAAAAGCAGGACAGGGGGACCCATGAGCAGTTCTTC.

The chain links TRBV2 to TRBJ1-5, with D possibly TRBD1 on 5 matching bases. CDR1 is SNHLY and CDR2 is FYNNEI in the germline V gene. Trimming cost V 5 bases and J 4 bases, with 15 bases left between them. The CDR3 runs to 15 residues. The CDR3 DNA follows: TGTGCCAGCAGTTCCCCTGGGGGGTGGAATCAGCCCCAGCATTTT. It translates to CASSSPGGWNQPQHF.

The chain links TRBV4-3 to TRBJ2-7; 10 bases fit TRBD2. J gave up 4 bases and V 3 bases, and 6 bases lay outside the gene matches. This CDR3 contains 15 residues. CDR1 and CDR2 (germline): LGHNA, YSLEER. The CDR3 nucleotides read TGCGCCAGCAGCCATTTACTAGCGGGAAGATACGAGCAGTACTTC. Its protein product is CASSHLLAGRYEQYF.

This chain joins TRBV12-3 or TRBV12-4 and TRBJ2-1; 7 bases are shared with TRBD2. The CDR3 has 13 amino acids. Trimming removed 4 bases from V and 10 bases from J; junction bases left unmatched: 7. CDR3 sequence (DNA): TGTGCCAGCAGTTGGCTCGCTAGCGGAGAGCAGTTCTTC. Translating gives CASSWLASGEQFF.

The rearrangement uses TRBV10-3 and TRBJ1-1; 7 bases map to TRBD1. This CDR3 is 11 amino acids long. Germline CDR1 is ENHRY and CDR2 is SYGVKD. Trimming removed 6 bases from V and 11 bases from J; junction bases left unmatched: 6. This CDR3 reads CAIRTRGTAFF. In DNA, the CDR3 is TGTGCCATCAGGACCAGGGGGACTGCTTTCTTT.

Here the CDR3 reads CSVPGTAYGYTF. CDR3 in DNA: TGCAGCGTACCCGGGACAGCCTATGGCTACACCTTC. The chain combines TRBV29-1 with TRBJ1-2; 7 bases align to TRBD1. The CDR3 runs to 12 residues. V dropped 6 bases and J dropped 4; count of bases not matched to a gene: 5. CDR1 is SQVTM and CDR2 is ANQGSEA in the germline V gene.

The chain recombines TRBV7-9 with TRBJ2-7; a possible D gene is TRBD2 (6 bases). This CDR3 is built from 13 residues. V was clipped by 5 bases and J by 3 bases, with 11 bases between them. Per the germline V gene, CDR1 is SEHNR and CDR2 is FQNEAQ (reference sequence). This CDR3 reads CASSPLTSYEQYF. The CDR3 nucleotides are TGTGCCAGCAGCCCCCTGACTAGCTACGAGCAGTACTTC.

The chain employs TRBV13 and TRBJ2-1; D might be TRBD2 (6 bases). Trimming pared 2 bases from V and 8 bases from J, leaving 13 bases between. Germline loops: CDR1 PRHDT, CDR2 FYEKMQ (reference sequence). The CDR3 is 14 residues long. CDR3 in DNA: TGTGCCAGCAGCTTACGGGTGTCTAGCGATGAGCAGTTCTTC. Protein sequence: CASSLRVSSDEQFF.

The genes are TRBV6-6 and TRBJ1-6, with 7 bases lining up with TRBD1. Losses at the gene ends were 5 bases for V and 9 bases for J; bases not matched to a gene: 10. This CDR3 has 15 residues. Germline values: CDR1 MNHNY, CDR2 SVGAGI (reference sequence). The chain's CDR3 is CASSTGQVGLSPLHF. The CDR3 nucleotides read TGTGCCAGCAGTACCGGACAGGTCGGGCTTTCACCCCTCCACTTT.

This clonotype was observed once. V and J are TRBV14 and TRBJ2-7, with 8 nucleotides matching TRBD1. From germline, CDR1 is SGHDN and CDR2 FVKESK. The CDR3 has 14 residues. V lost 4 bases to trimming and J lost 2 bases; unmatched junction nucleotides: 4. CDR3 in DNA: TGTGCCAGCAGCCCCCCGACAGGGGCCTACGAGCAGTACTTC. It translates to CASSPPTGAYEQYF.

V usage is TRBV29-1 and J usage is TRBJ1-2; D unresolved. V dropped 4 bases and J dropped 3 bases, with 12 bases sitting between them. Germline CDR1 SQVTM, CDR2 ANQGSEA. The CDR3 has 13 residues. The CDR3 loop is CSVGPWGDYGYTF. CDR3 sequence (DNA): TGCAGCGTTGGCCCCTGGGGAGACTATGGCTACACCTTC.

The V and J genes are TRBV15 and TRBJ1-1; a weak D match, TRBD1 (5 bases). V gave up 2 bases and J gave up 3 bases, with 7 bases separating them. This CDR3 has 13 amino acids. Germline values: CDR1 LNHNV, CDR2 YYDKDF (reference sequence). Here the CDR3 DNA reads TGTGCCACCAGCAGACAGGGACACACTGAAGCTTTCTTT. Its protein is CATSRQGHTEAFF.

This clonotype was found once. The V and J genes are TRBV30 and TRBJ2-1; maybe TRBD1 (6 bases). V was pared by 4 bases and J by 6 bases, with 13 bases between. This CDR3 comprises 13 residues. Looked up from germline, CDR1 is GTSNPN and CDR2 is SVGIG (reference sequence). CDR3 sequence (DNA): TGTGCCTGGATCAGGGCAGGGGTCAATGAGCAGTTCTTC. It codes for CAWIRAGVNEQFF.

V usage is TRBV12-3 or TRBV12-4 and J usage is TRBJ2-7; D is possibly TRBD1 (5 bases). The V end was cut by 2 bases, the J end by 0 bases, with 8 bases between. This CDR3 spans 14 amino acids. This chain's CDR3 is CASSLKGISYEQYF. The CDR3 coding sequence is TGTGCCAGCAGTTTAAAGGGGATCTCCTACGAGCAGTACTTC.